This T cell receptor (beta chain) appears in the sequencing data of a study of cytomegalovirus exposure and HLA in healthy donors. Primers included in the PCR were 60 Vbeta and 13 Jbeta primers. Assay: immunoSEQ multiplex PCR; the TCRdb copy retains only in-frame clones and omits some. The repertoire has hundreds of thousands of clones, roughly 70% of them found once; the top ten carry 2% to 2.5%. There are a few counts of this clone. Other DNA sequences in this sample translate to the same CDR3. Germline CDR1 reads SGHAT; CDR2 reads FQNNGV. The CDR3 runs 14 residues. With 1 base removed from V and 1 base from J, the gap between germline ends came to 7 bases.

This clonotype originated in a female donor in good health and CMV-seronegative. Sequencing input: PBMCs. This chain links TRBV11-2 with TRBJ1-1; D is perhaps TRBD1 (5 bases). The CDR3 DNA is TGTGCCAGCAGCTTAGTTAGGGGGAACACTGAAGCTTTCTTT. It specifies CASSLVRGNTEAFF.